The rows below give T cell receptor beta chains drawn from one sample of a study of cytomegalovirus exposure and HLA in healthy donors. Data came from immunoSEQ multiplex PCR; TCRdb stores just in-frame clones and leaves some out. Of around 170,000 clones listed, 80% are singletons. Sequencing used PBMCs. These receptors were collected from a man aged 40-49 years in good health and CMV-seronegative. Each CDR3 is given with its conserved first and last residue. A D gene is named only where the DNA matches it firmly. Clone size, where shown, is once, few, many, or a class for clones that have expanded.

>TRBJ2-2|.|TRBV25-1|.
CASLDSSKIGELFF
TGTGCCAGCCTGGACTCCTCTAAGATCGGGGAGCTGTTTTTT
>TRBJ2-7|TRBD1|TRBV19|.
CASTMGTGIHEQYF
TGTGCCAGTACAATGGGGACAGGGATCCACGAGCAGTACTTC
>TRBJ2-2|TRBD2|TRBV18|few
CASSPASGGDTGELFF
TGTGCCAGCTCACCCGCTAGCGGAGGAGACACCGGGGAGCTGTTTTTT
>TRBJ1-2|.|TRBV19|once
CASSINSRRDTYGYTF
TGTGCCAGTAGTATAAACTCGAGACGTGACACCTATGGCTACACCTTC
>TRBJ2-7|TRBD1|TRBV10-3|once
CAISEGTGGSYEQYF
TGTGCCATCAGTGAGGGGACAGGGGGGTCCTACGAGCAGTACTTC
>TRBJ1-5|.|TRBV6-6|.
CASSYSRGNSNQPQHF
TGTGCCAGCAGTTACAGCAGGGGCAATAGCAATCAGCCCCAGCATTTT
>TRBJ1-2|.|TRBV7-9|few
CASSLDAGMYGYTF
TGTGCCAGCAGCTTAGATGCAGGGATGTATGGCTACACCTTC
>TRBJ2-7|TRBD2|TRBV4-3|.
CASSRGTSYEQYF
TGCGCCAGCAGCCGCGGGACTAGCTACGAGCAGTACTTC
>TRBJ2-7|.|TRBV10-3|.
CAISDPLMGGSDEQYF
TGTGCCATCAGTGACCCCCTAATGGGGGGTTCGGACGAGCAGTACTTC
>TRBJ1-1|TRBD1|TRBV7-2|once
CASSRPGQGNTEAFF
TGTGCCAGCAGTCGGCCGGGACAGGGAAACACTGAAGCTTTCTTT
>TRBJ2-7|.|TRBV7-8|.
CASSLVGYEQYF
TGTGCCAGCAGCTTAGTCGGTTACGAGCAGTACTTC
>TRBJ1-6|.|TRBV2|.
CASGTGLDSPLHF
TGTGCCAGCGGAACAGGGTTGGATTCACCCCTCCACTTT
>TRBJ1-2|TRBD1|TRBV6-5|.
CASRTGTGDGYTF
TGTGCCAGCAGGACCGGGACAGGAGATGGCTACACCTTC
>TRBJ1-6|TRBD1|TRBV7-8|few
CASSSLGGAYNSPLHF
TGTGCCAGCAGCTCACTAGGGGGCGCCTATAATTCACCCCTCCACTTT
>TRBJ2-7|TRBD1|TRBV7-3|.
CASSLQGGVEQYF
TGTGCCAGCAGTTTACAGGGGGGCGTCGAGCAGTACTTC
>TRBJ2-2|.|TRBV19|.
CASSMGRYGELFF
TGTGCCAGTAGTATGGGCAGATACGGGGAGCTGTTTTTT
>TRBJ1-4|.|TRBV6-5|.
CASSYNRETNEKLFF
TGTGCCAGCAGTTACAACAGGGAGACTAATGAAAAACTGTTTTTT
>TRBJ2-6|TRBD1|TRBV25-1|.
CASSSSRQGPGANVLTF
TGTGCCAGCAGTAGCTCCCGACAGGGACCTGGGGCCAACGTCCTGACTTTC
>TRBJ1-1|.|TRBV19|.
CATSRVAGTEAFF
TGTGCCACTTCCCGGGTGGCGGGCACTGAAGCTTTCTTT
>TRBJ2-3|.|TRBV25-1|once
CASSVGLITDTQYF
TGTGCCAGCAGTGTGGGGCTGATCACAGATACGCAGTATTTT
>TRBJ2-1|TRBD2|TRBV7-2|.
CASSLSGGYNEQFF
TGTGCCAGCAGCTTATCGGGAGGATACAATGAGCAGTTCTTC
>TRBJ2-2|TRBD1|TRBV7-6|once
CASSLGGTANTGELFF
TGTGCCAGCAGCTTAGGAGGGACAGCGAACACCGGGGAGCTGTTTTTT
>TRBJ2-5|.|TRBV18|.
CASSPPERVTQYF
TGTGCCAGCTCACCACCGGAGCGGGTGACCCAGTACTTC
>TRBJ2-3|TRBD2|TRBV14|.
CASSLLAGGTDTQYF
TGTGCCAGCAGCCTTCTAGCGGGGGGCACAGATACGCAGTATTTT
>TRBJ2-7|TRBD1|TRBV27|.
CASSLKPGQPYEQYF
TGTGCCAGCAGCTTGAAGCCGGGACAGCCCTACGAGCAGTACTTC
>TRBJ1-1|.|TRBV7-2|.
CASSFIGQLNTEAFF
TGTGCCAGCAGCTTTATTGGACAGTTGAACACTGAAGCTTTCTTT
>TRBJ2-3|TRBD2|TRBV9|.
CASSPQIAGRTDTQYF
TGTGCCAGCAGCCCCCAAATAGCGGGGCGCACAGATACGCAGTATTTT
>TRBJ1-1|.|TRBV29-1|.
CSVEVRRSEAFF
TGCAGCGTTGAAGTGCGCCGAAGTGAAGCTTTCTTT
>TRBJ2-5|.|TRBV7-2|.
CASTPGVQETQYF
TGTGCCAGCACCCCGGGGGTCCAAGAGACCCAGTACTTC
>TRBJ2-5|TRBD2|TRBV5-1|.
CASSKGTSGRDQETQYF
TGCGCCAGCAGCAAGGGGACTAGCGGGAGGGATCAAGAGACCCAGTACTTC
>TRBJ2-7|TRBD1|TRBV6-5|.
CASSYPRQGSYEQYF
TGTGCCAGCAGTTACCCGAGACAGGGATCTTACGAGCAGTACTTC
>TRBJ1-1|.|TRBV18|.
CASSQLANTEAFF
TGTGCCAGCTCACAGTTGGCGAACACTGAAGCTTTCTTT
>TRBJ2-7|TRBD2|TRBV19|.
CASSEIAGGSTYEQYF
TGTGCCAGTAGTGAGATAGCGGGAGGTTCCACCTACGAGCAGTACTTC
>TRBJ2-7|TRBD2|TRBV6-5|.
CASSPGGWGAYEQYF
TGTGCCAGCAGTCCGGGGGGATGGGGAGCCTACGAGCAGTACTTC
>TRBJ2-7|TRBD1|TRBV5-1|.
CASSVGTGREYEQYF
TGCGCCAGCAGCGTAGGGACAGGGAGGGAATACGAGCAGTACTTC
>TRBJ2-6|.|TRBV30|.
CAWREWGLGANVLTF
TGTGCCTGGAGGGAGTGGGGGCTCGGGGCCAACGTCCTGACTTTC
>TRBJ1-6|.|TRBV5-1|.
CASSLGSGLGNSLHF
TGCGCCAGCAGCTTGGGATCGGGACTGGGGAACTCCCTCCACTTT
>TRBJ2-1|.|TRBV5-1|.
CASSLFFNEQFF
TGCGCCAGCAGCTTGTTCTTCAATGAGCAGTTCTTC
>TRBJ2-2|.|TRBV27|few
CASSRAGELFF
TGTGCCAGCAGTCGGGCCGGGGAGCTGTTTTTT
>TRBJ2-7|.|TRBV7-9|once
CASSLEGEGSEQYF
TGTGCCAGCAGCTTAGAAGGTGAGGGCAGCGAGCAGTACTTC
>TRBJ1-5|.|TRBV27|.
CASSLRGPQPQHF
TGTGCCAGCAGTTTGCGGGGTCCTCAGCCCCAGCATTTT
>TRBJ2-5|TRBD1|TRBV7-6|.
CASSLRIADREDSETQYF
TGTGCCAGCAGCCTAAGAATAGCGGACAGGGAGGACAGCGAGACCCAGTACTTC
>TRBJ1-5|TRBD1|TRBV6-5|few
CASRRGVNQPQHF
TGTGCCAGCCGCAGGGGGGTCAATCAGCCCCAGCATTTT
>TRBJ1-5|.|TRBV28|once
CASSLRGLQGNQPQHF
TGTGCCAGCAGTTTAAGGGGCCTGCAGGGCAATCAGCCCCAGCATTTT
>TRBJ2-7|TRBD1|TRBV27|.
CASSFIGTGGYYEQYF
TGTGCCAGCAGTTTTATCGGGACAGGGGGATATTACGAGCAGTACTTC
>TRBJ2-2|TRBD1|TRBV5-1|.
CASSSSGTGTGELFF
TGCGCCAGCAGCTCCTCCGGGACAGGGACCGGGGAGCTGTTTTTT
>TRBJ1-4|TRBD1|TRBV6-1|.
CASSVGTGYGEKLFF
TGTGCCAGCAGTGTAGGGACAGGGTATGGCGAAAAACTGTTTTTT
>TRBJ2-7|TRBD2|TRBV6-6|.
CASNFGLAGTYEQYF
TGTGCCAGCAATTTTGGACTAGCGGGAACCTACGAGCAGTACTTC
>TRBJ2-7|TRBD2|TRBV19|.
CASSDRAGSTYEQYF
TGTGCCAGTAGTGACCGAGCGGGGTCCACCTACGAGCAGTACTTC
>TRBJ2-7|TRBD1|TRBV14|.
CASSLRQGEIFEQYF
TGTGCCAGCAGCCTCCGACAGGGAGAGATTTTCGAGCAGTACTTC
>TRBJ1-1|.|TRBV4-1|.
CASSQDQDSGPEAFF
TGCGCCAGCAGCCAAGATCAAGACAGTGGCCCTGAAGCTTTCTTT